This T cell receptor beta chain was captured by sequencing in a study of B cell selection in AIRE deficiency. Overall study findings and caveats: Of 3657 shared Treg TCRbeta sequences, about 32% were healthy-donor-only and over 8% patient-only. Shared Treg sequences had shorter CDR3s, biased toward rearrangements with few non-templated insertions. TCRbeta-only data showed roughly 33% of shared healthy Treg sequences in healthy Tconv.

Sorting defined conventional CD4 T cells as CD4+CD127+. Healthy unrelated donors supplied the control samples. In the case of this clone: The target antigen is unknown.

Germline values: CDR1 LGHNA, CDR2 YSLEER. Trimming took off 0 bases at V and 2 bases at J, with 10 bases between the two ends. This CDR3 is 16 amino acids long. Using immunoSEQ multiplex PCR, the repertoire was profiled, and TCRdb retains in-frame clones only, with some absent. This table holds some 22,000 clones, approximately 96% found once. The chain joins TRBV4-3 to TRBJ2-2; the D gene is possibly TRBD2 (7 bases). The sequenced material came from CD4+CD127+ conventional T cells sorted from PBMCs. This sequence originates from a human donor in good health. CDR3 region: CASSQETGGNTGELFF. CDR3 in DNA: TGCGCCAGCAGCCAAGAGACGGGGGGCAACACCGGGGAGCTGTTTTTT.